The sequence of this T cell receptor beta chain was determined in a study of graft-versus-host responses after intestinal transplantation. Overall study results and limits: Graft-donor T cell macrochimerism coincided with high graft-versus-host to host-versus-graft clonal ratios in allografts. GvH clones were found in recipient marrow; some appeared first in ileum or blood.

CDR1 and CDR2 (germline): SGHAT, FQNNGV. The V gene end was trimmed by 8 bases and the J gene end by 8 bases; junction bases not matched to a gene: 12. The CDR3 is 14 residues long. Assay: immunoSEQ multiplex PCR; the TCRdb copy retains only in-frame clones and omits some. Seen here are over 85,000 clones, roughly 93% observed once, and the top ten hold around 0.49%. In regard to this clone: Its specificity is not known.

Sequenced material: unstimulated CD8+ T cells sorted from spleen or lymph node cells, taken before intestinal transplant. This clonotype was sampled from a human donor who received an intestinal transplant. The V call is TRBV11-2, the J call TRBJ2-1; 7 bases are shared with TRBD2. The CDR3 is CASPAQRGDHEQFF. The CDR3 DNA follows: TGTGCCAGCCCCGCCCAGCGGGGTGACCATGAGCAGTTCTTC.